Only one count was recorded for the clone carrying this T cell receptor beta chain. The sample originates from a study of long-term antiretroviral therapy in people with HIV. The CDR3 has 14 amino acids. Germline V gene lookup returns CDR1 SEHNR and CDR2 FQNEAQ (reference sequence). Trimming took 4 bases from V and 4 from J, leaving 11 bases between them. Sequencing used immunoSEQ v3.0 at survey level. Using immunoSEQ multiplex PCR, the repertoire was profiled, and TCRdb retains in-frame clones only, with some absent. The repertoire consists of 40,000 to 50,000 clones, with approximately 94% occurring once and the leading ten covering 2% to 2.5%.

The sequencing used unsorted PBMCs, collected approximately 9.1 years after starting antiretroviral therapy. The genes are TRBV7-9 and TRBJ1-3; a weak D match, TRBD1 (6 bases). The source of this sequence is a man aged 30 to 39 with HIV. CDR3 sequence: CASSSGTFGNTIYF. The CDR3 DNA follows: TGTGCCAGCAGCTCCGGGACATTCGGAAACACCATATATTTT.